The present entry profiles one TCR beta chain with its context. The CDR3 is made up of 11 amino acids. Germline lookup yields CDR1 SGHVS and CDR2 FNYEAQ. Trimming pared 2 bases from V and 4 bases from J, leaving 3 bases between. These data originate in a study of T-cell reconstitution after alpha-beta-depleted transplantation in children. For TCRbeta, the library was prepared with unique molecular identifiers. TCRdb re-derived calls from the PCR reads in MiXCR, one entry per CDR3 protein. The table records roughly 500,000 distinct CDR3 sequences, around 19% of them present only once. This clonotype was sampled from a human donor who donated a stem cell graft to a child with acute lymphoblastic leukemia. Sample: PBMCs from the stem cell graft donor, taken from the stem cell graft. The chain has TRBV7-6 and TRBJ2-7; D uncertain. The CDR3 protein is CASSLQYEQYF. Written as DNA, the CDR3 is TGTGCCAGCAGCTTACAGTACGAGCAGTACTTC.